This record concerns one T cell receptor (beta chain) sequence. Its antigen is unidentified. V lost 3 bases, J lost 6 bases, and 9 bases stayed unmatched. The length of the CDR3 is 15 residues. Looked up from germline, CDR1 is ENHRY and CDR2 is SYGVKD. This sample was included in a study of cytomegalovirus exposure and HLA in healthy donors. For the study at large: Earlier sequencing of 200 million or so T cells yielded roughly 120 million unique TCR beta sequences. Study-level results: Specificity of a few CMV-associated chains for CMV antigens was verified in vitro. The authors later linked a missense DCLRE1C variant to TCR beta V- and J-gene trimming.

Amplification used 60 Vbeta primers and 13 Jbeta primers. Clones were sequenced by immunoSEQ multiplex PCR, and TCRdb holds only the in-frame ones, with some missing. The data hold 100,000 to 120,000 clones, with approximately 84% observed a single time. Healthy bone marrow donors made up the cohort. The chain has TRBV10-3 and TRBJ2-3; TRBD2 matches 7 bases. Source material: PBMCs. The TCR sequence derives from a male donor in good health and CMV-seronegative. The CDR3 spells CAISDGGSGSDTQYF. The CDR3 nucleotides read TGTGCCATCAGTGACGGCGGGAGTGGGTCCGATACGCAGTATTTT.